This T cell receptor (beta chain) came from a study of cytomegalovirus exposure and HLA in healthy donors. Whole-study results and caveats: Reportedly, a later analysis found an Asian-associated ancestry cluster had fewer N-insertions than the roughly 670-donor mean. Near-uniform donor sequencing depth was presumed by presence/absence analyses. A later analysis by the authors found several of the most significant clusters apparently linked to common viral pathogens.

The V gene lost 2 bases and the J gene lost 0 bases, with 5 bases spanning the gap. Germline CDR1 is KGHSH and CDR2 is LQKENI. The CDR3 runs to 15 residues. Of note for this clone: Its antigen remains unidentified.

Use of 60 Vbeta and 13 Jbeta primers characterized the PCR. Sequencing was performed with immunoSEQ multiplex PCR; in TCRdb, only in-frame clones are kept and a portion is missing. The data contain hundreds of thousands of clones, about 81% of them singletons. Sequencing was carried out using PBMCs. The chain links TRBV18 to TRBJ2-6; a weak D match, TRBD1 (5 bases). The sequence was obtained from a man aged 35 to 55 in good health and CMV-seropositive. The CDR3 reads CASSPDSSGANVLTF. CDR3 DNA: TGTGCCAGCTCACCAGACAGCTCTGGGGCCAACGTCCTGACTTTC.